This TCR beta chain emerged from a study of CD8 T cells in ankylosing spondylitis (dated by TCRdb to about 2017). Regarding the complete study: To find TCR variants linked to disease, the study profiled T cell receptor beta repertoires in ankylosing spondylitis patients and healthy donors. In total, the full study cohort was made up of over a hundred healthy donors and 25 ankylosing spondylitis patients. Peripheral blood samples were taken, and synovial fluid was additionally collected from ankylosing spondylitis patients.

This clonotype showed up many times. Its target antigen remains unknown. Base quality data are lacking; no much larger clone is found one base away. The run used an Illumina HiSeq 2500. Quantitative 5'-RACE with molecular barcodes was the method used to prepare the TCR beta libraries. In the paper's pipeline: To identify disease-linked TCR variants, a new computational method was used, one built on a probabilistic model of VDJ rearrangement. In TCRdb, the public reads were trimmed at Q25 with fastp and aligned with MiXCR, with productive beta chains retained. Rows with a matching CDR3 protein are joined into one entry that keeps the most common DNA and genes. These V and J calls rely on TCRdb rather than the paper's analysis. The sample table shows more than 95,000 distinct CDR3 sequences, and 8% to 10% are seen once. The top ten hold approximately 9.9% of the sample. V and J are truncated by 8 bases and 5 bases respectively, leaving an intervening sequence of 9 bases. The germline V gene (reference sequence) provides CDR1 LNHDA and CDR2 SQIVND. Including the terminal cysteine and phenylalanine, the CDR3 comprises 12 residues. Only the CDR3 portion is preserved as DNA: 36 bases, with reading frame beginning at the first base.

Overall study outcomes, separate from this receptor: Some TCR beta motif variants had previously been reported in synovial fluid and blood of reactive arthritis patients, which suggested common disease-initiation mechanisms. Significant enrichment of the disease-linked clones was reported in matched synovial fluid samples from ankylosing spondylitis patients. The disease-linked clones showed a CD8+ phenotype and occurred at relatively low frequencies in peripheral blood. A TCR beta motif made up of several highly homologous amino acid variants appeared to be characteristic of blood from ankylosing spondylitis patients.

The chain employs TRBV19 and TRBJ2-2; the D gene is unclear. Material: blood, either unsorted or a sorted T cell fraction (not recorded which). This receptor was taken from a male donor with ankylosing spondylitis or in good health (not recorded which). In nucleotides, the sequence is TGTGCCAGTCTAAGCGCTACCGGGGAGCTGTTTTTT. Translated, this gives CASLSATGELFF.